This TCR beta chain emerged from a study of blood T cell repertoires in COVID-19. Whole-study context: Samples taken during acute and convalescent COVID-19 were collected in the United States, Italy and Spain. From T cells, B-cell-depleted T cells, or PBMCs came the material, which was cDNA or gDNA.

Original analysis: Counts of nucleated cells, estimated from reference gene primer amplification, were obtained. This table comes from immunoSEQ multiplex PCR, and its TCRdb copy is limited to in-frame clones, with some not included. V and J calls and clone size follow that table, whereas D and trimming were derived from the DNA. The repertoire consists of 250,000 to 350,000 clones, with about 89% occurring once and the leading ten covering approximately 13%. Germline-derived CDR1 and CDR2 are SGHDN and FVKESK. V shed 1 base and J 4 bases; nucleotides not matched to a gene: 5. The CDR3 totals 15 residues.

The receptor comes from a woman aged 55-70 years with acute or convalescent COVID-19. The sequenced material came from peripheral blood. V usage is TRBV14 and J usage is TRBJ1-2, with 8 nucleotides matching TRBD1. CDR3 nucleotides: TGTGCCAGCAGCCAAGTTACAGGGGGTCCCTATGGCTACACCTTC. Its protein is CASSQVTGGPYGYTF. Drawing the rest from reference TRBV14 and TRBJ1-2, the complete variable domain is EAGVTQFPSHSVIEKGQTVTLRCDPISGHDNLYWYRRVMGKEIKFLLHFVKESKQDESGMPNNRFLAERTGGTYSTLKVQPAELEDSGVYFCASSQVTGGPYGYTFGSGTRLTVV.